This T cell receptor beta chain was identified during a study of cytomegalovirus exposure and HLA in healthy donors. Broader study findings: Per published reports, the classifier diagnosed cytomegalovirus status with high specificity and sensitivity. The authors reported that TCR beta sequences could predict HLA-A and HLA-B alleles. These predictions were accurate for most subjects in the first cohort. A link between a missense DCLRE1C variant and TCR beta V- and J-gene trimming emerged from a later analysis.

The PCR used 60 Vbeta and 13 Jbeta primers. Some clones are missing from TCRdb's copy, which holds only in-frame ones; the method was immunoSEQ multiplex PCR. The sample consists of 95,000 to 150,000 clones, 77% of them appearing once. The CDR3 covers 13 residues. The V segment lost 5 bases and the J segment 5 bases; nucleotides outside the gene matches: 3. Germline V gene data show CDR1 as GTSNPN and CDR2 as SVGIG (reference sequence). For this clone: Its antigen is unidentified.

The sequencing sample was made of PBMCs. The chain uses TRBV30 and TRBJ1-6, with 7 bases aligning to TRBD1. The origin of this receptor is a woman aged 40 to 55 in good health and CMV-seropositive. In nucleotides, the CDR3 is TGTGCCTGGGACAGGGCTGATAATTCACCCCTCCACTTT. Its protein product is CAWDRADNSPLHF.